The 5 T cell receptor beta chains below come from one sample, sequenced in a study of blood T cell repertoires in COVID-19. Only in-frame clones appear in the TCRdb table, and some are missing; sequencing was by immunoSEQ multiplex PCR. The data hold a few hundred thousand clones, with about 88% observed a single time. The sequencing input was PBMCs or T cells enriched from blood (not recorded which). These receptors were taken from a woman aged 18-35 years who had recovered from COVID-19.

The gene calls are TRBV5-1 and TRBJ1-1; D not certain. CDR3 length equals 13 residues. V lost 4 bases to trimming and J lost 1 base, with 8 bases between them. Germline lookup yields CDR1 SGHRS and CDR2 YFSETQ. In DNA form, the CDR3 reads TGCGCCAGCAGCGGACTACAGAACACTGAAGCTTTCTTT. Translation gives CASSGLQNTEAFF.

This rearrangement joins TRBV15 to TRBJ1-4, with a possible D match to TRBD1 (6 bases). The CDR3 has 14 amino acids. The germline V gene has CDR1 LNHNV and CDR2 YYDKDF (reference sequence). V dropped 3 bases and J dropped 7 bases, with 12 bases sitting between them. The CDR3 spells CATSSGEGGEKLFF. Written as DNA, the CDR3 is TGTGCCACCAGCAGCGGGGAAGGGGGTGAAAAACTGTTTTTT.

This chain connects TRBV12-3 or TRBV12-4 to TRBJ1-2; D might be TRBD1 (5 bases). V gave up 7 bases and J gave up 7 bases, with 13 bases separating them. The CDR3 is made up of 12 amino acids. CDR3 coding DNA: TGTGCCAGCACGAGCGGAGGGACTGGCTACACCTTC. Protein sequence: CASTSGGTGYTF.

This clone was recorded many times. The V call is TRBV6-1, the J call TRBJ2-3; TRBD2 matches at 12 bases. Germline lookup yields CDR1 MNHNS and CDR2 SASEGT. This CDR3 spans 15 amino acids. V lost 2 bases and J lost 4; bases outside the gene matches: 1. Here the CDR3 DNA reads TGTGCCAGCAGTGAACTAGCGGGGGGGCCAGATACGCAGTATTTT. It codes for CASSELAGGPDTQYF.

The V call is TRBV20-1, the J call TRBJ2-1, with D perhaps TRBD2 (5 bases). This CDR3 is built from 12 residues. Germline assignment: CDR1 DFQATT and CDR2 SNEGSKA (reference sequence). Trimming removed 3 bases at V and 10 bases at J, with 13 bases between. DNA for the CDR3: TGCAGTGCTAGTAGAGGGTCGATCGAGCAGTTCTTC. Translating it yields CSASRGSIEQFF.